This T cell receptor (beta chain) stems from a study of blood T cell repertoires in COVID-19. In the original processing: By means of reference gene primer amplification, nucleated cell counts were estimated. Assay: immunoSEQ multiplex PCR; the TCRdb copy retains only in-frame clones and omits some. V, J and clone size derive from that table, while D and trimming were established from the DNA sequence. The sample consists of around 450,000 clones, about 85% of them appearing once. Participants came from roughly 25 US areas, aged about 18 to 100 years. Cohorts were assigned according to the clinical history that participants reported. The ends lost 5 bases at V and 2 bases at J; junction bases unmatched: 10. The germline CDR1 and CDR2 sequences are SGHTA and FQGNSA. The CDR3 loop spans 17 amino acids.

The V and J genes are TRBV7-2 and TRBJ1-3, with 9 bases lining up with TRBD1. The source of this sequence is a woman under 30 who had recovered from COVID-19. The sample comprised PBMCs or T cells enriched from blood (not recorded which). CDR3 loop: CASSPGTGRRPGNTIYF. CDR3 DNA: TGTGCCAGCAGCCCAGGGACAGGGAGGCGTCCTGGAAACACCATATATTTT.